The entry below gives a single T cell receptor (beta chain) sequence along with its context. Antigen unknown. At one of its ends the junction is not consistent with the germline gene, which may arise from a read error. Germline V gene sequence: CDR1 SGHRS, CDR2 YFSETQ. This CDR3 has 15 residues. The data were obtained in a study of tumor-infiltrating lymphocytes in primary liver carcinoma. Study-level information: The cohort consisted of patients whose primary liver carcinoma was surgically resected.

General observations from the study: Tumor region pairs shared more overlap than did tumor-adjacent and tumor-blood pairs. Tumors had a significantly higher top-250-clone fraction than blood (p = 0.039).

From about 530 ng total RNA, TCR beta cDNA was generated with a primer in the constant region. Library construction for TCR beta comprised three nested multiplex PCR rounds performed with slightly modified ARM-PCR. In the first two PCR rounds, TRBV1-TRBV30 forward primers were paired with a C-beta reverse primer, and each round lasted roughly 9 cycles. In TCRdb, the multiplex PCR reads were re-called with MiXCR into one record per CDR3 protein. The table shows fewer than 350,000 distinct CDR3 sequences, with roughly 60% occurring only once. Unsorted whole blood supplied the RNA, and germline DNA was extracted too.

The V gene is TRBV5-1, the J gene TRBJ2-5, with D unclear. This receptor was taken from a man between 40 and 49 years old with primary liver carcinoma and hepatitis B virus infection. The sample taken for sequencing was peripheral blood. CDR3 residues: CASSAPVKNQETQYF. Here the CDR3 DNA reads TGCGCCAGCAGCGCCCCGGTCAAGAACCAAGAGACCCAGTATTTC.